These T cell receptor beta chains were read from a single sample in a study of regulatory T cells in long-lasting Graves disease. TCRdb analysed the multiplex PCR reads with MiXCR anew, one entry per CDR3 protein. The data hold about 470,000 distinct CDR3 sequences, with 20% to 25% observed a single time. Sequencing used peripheral blood mononuclear cells (PBMCs), obtained when the disease was refractory, from a patient treated with antithyroid drugs. These receptors all stem from a female donor with Graves disease. Both conserved end residues are part of each CDR3. Fields, in order: D gene, clone size, J gene, V gene, CDR3 DNA, CDR3 protein. A D gene is named only where the DNA matches it firmly. Some rows have no size entry. The others give once, few or many, or a class for an expanded clone.

d_call: TRBD1
clone_size: few
j_call: TRBJ1-1
v_call: TRBV20-1
cdr3_nt: TGCAGTGCGGGACAGCGGTCTCGAAACGCTGAAGCTTTCTTT
cdr3_aa: CSAGQRSRNAEAFF

d_call: TRBD1
clone_size: NA
j_call: TRBJ2-7
v_call: TRBV28
cdr3_nt: TGTGCCAGCACCGGCCTAGGACAGGTCCTTTACGAGCAGTACTTC
cdr3_aa: CASTGLGQVLYEQYF

d_call: NA
clone_size: many
j_call: TRBJ1-1
v_call: TRBV20-1
cdr3_nt: TGCAGTGCTAGAGACCGGGATTATGGGAGTGCTGAAGCTTTCTTT
cdr3_aa: CSARDRDYGSAEAFF

d_call: NA
clone_size: NA
j_call: TRBJ2-2
v_call: TRBV19
cdr3_nt: TGTGCCAGTAGTATAGATGGATTCCTAAAGAACACCGGGGAGCTGTTTTTT
cdr3_aa: CASSIDGFLKNTGELFF

d_call: TRBD1
clone_size: few
j_call: TRBJ1-1
v_call: TRBV20-1
cdr3_nt: TGCAGTGCTAGAGACGGGGACAGCTTGAACACTGAAGCTTTCTTT
cdr3_aa: CSARDGDSLNTEAFF

d_call: NA
clone_size: NA
j_call: TRBJ1-4
v_call: TRBV15
cdr3_nt: TGTGCCACCAGAATGAGGCCGGGACTCCTCGATGAAAAACTGTTTTTT
cdr3_aa: CATRMRPGLLDEKLFF

d_call: NA
clone_size: many
j_call: TRBJ1-4
v_call: TRBV29-1
cdr3_nt: TGCAGCGTTGAAACGGGGCATGGACTACATGATGGTGAAAAACTGTTTTTT
cdr3_aa: CSVETGHGLHDGEKLFF

d_call: NA
clone_size: many
j_call: TRBJ2-7
v_call: TRBV6-1
cdr3_nt: TGTGCCAGCAGTGATGGGCTCTTCTACGAGCAGTACTTC
cdr3_aa: CASSDGLFYEQYF

d_call: TRBD2
clone_size: many
j_call: TRBJ2-5
v_call: TRBV20-1
cdr3_nt: TGCAGTGCTAGAGGGGGGACTAGCGGAGAGACCCAGTACTTC
cdr3_aa: CSARGGTSGETQYF

d_call: TRBD1
clone_size: NA
j_call: TRBJ2-1
v_call: TRBV11-2
cdr3_nt: TGTGCCAGCAGCTCGAGACGCCTCCGGGACAGGGGCGATGAGCAGTTCTTC
cdr3_aa: CASSSRRLRDRGDEQFF

d_call: NA
clone_size: many
j_call: TRBJ1-1
v_call: TRBV7-2
cdr3_nt: TGTGCCAGCAGCCTGAGCTTGTGGGCGAGGCGAGGGATGAACACTGAAGCTTTCTTT
cdr3_aa: CASSLSLWARRGMNTEAFF

d_call: TRBD1
clone_size: many
j_call: TRBJ2-7
v_call: TRBV2
cdr3_nt: TGTGCCAGCAGTAGGACAGGGGCAAACTACGAGCAGTACTTC
cdr3_aa: CASSRTGANYEQYF

d_call: TRBD2
clone_size: NA
j_call: TRBJ2-2
v_call: TRBV5-1
cdr3_nt: TGCGCCAGCAGCGATCAGCGGGAGTGGACCGGGGAGCTGTTTTTT
cdr3_aa: CASSDQREWTGELFF

d_call: NA
clone_size: NA
j_call: TRBJ1-1
v_call: TRBV20-1
cdr3_nt: TGCAGTGCTCCACAGTACAGGAACACTGAAGCTTTCTTT
cdr3_aa: CSAPQYRNTEAFF

d_call: NA
clone_size: NA
j_call: TRBJ2-3
v_call: TRBV5-1
cdr3_nt: TGCGCCAGCAGCATACCGGAGACAGATACGCAGTATTTT
cdr3_aa: CASSIPETDTQYF

d_call: TRBD2
clone_size: many
j_call: TRBJ2-7
v_call: TRBV6-2/TRBV6-3
cdr3_nt: TGTGCCAGCAGTTACTCGGTTAGCGGGACCTACGAGCAGTACTTC
cdr3_aa: CASSYSVSGTYEQYF

d_call: TRBD2
clone_size: few
j_call: TRBJ2-3
v_call: TRBV20-1
cdr3_nt: TGCAGTGCTAGTAAACTAGCGGGTTTTAGCACAGATACGCAGTATTTT
cdr3_aa: CSASKLAGFSTDTQYF

d_call: TRBD2
clone_size: many
j_call: TRBJ2-7
v_call: TRBV28
cdr3_nt: TGTGCCAGCAGTAGCCCTCTCGGGGGGACCTACGAGCAGTACTTC
cdr3_aa: CASSSPLGGTYEQYF

d_call: TRBD1
clone_size: NA
j_call: TRBJ1-2
v_call: TRBV5-1
cdr3_nt: TGCGCCAGTCCCGGGACAGGGGGACTTGGCTACACCTTC
cdr3_aa: CASPGTGGLGYTF

d_call: NA
clone_size: NA
j_call: TRBJ2-2
v_call: TRBV7-2
cdr3_nt: TGTGCCAGCAGCTTAAGCAGGAGGATCACCGGGGAGCTGTTTTTT
cdr3_aa: CASSLSRRITGELFF